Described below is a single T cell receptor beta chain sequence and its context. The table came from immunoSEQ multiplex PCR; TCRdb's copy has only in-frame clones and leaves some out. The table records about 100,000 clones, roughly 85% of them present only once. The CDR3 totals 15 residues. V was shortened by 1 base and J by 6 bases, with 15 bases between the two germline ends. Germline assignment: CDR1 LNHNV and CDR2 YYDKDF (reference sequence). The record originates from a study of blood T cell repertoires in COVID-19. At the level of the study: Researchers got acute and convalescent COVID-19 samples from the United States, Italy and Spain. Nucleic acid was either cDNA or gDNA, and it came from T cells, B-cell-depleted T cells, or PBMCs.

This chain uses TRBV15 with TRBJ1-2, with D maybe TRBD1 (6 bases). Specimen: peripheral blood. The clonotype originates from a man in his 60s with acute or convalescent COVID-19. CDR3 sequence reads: CATSRGRRGFDGYTF. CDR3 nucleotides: TGTGCCACCAGCAGAGGTAGAAGGGGGTTTGATGGCTACACCTTC.